This TCR beta chain was documented in a study of blood T cells in healthy people across ages (dated by TCRdb to about 2015). Regarding the research as a whole: In model experiments, roughly one uniquely barcoded TCR beta cDNA molecule per two T cells was captured by template switching. The donors were split into four age groups: young (average about 15 years), middle-aged (39), aged (approximately 60) and long-lived (approximately 80). To avoid experimental bias, donors of different ages were distributed randomly across sequencing lanes. Two additional independent replicas of 1 million unique cDNA reads from the same blood draw were analyzed for two donors (one aged 18 to 29 and one aged 80 or older). The study measured age-related changes in TCR beta repertoire diversity using deep sequencing normalized with unique cDNA molecular identifiers. What the work shows at the level of the full study, not this receptor alone: Compared with the aged group, more naive CD4+ T cells, fewer expanded clones and increased TCR diversity were shown by the long-lived group, suggesting age selection. Conclusive comparison of naive and antigen-experienced compartments was prevented by the profiling of bulk unsorted PBMCs. The percentage of naive T cells measured by flow cytometry correlated strongly with observed TCR beta diversity. Because the CMV infection status of the donors was unknown, age-related changes in expanded clonotypes may potentially have been confounded. As age increased, observed TCR beta diversity per million T cells dropped in a roughly linear way, and a significant reduction was already evident by age about 40. Total diversity estimates from one million sequenced T cells were considered lower bounds and underestimates.

The approximately 39 donors, aged about 6 to 95 years, were systemically healthy Caucasian individuals from Russia. Each donor gave approximately 10 milliliters of peripheral blood, collected into EDTA-treated Vacutainer tubes. PBMCs were isolated by Ficoll-Paque density-gradient centrifugation, with at least 6.5 million obtained per sample. Trizol reagent was used to extract total RNA from PBMCs, with at least 6 micrograms per sample. For every donor, flow cytometry on a PBMC aliquot measured the percentage of naive CD45RAhigh/CD27high T cells. The library was made by 5' RACE. Instrument on record: Illumina HiSeq 2500. A second about 7 to 11 cycle PCR used a sample-barcoded 5' primer and a J-beta primer mix. A template-switch 5' adaptor carrying 12 random nucleotides introduced a unique molecular identifier onto each TCR beta cDNA molecule. At least 3 million CDR3-containing paired-end reads were obtained from each sample. First-strand cDNA was synthesized from all RNA with the Mint cDNA synthesis kit, primed by a TRBC-specific oligonucleotide. Following uracil-DNA glycosylase treatment, all cDNA underwent a first 18-cycle PCR with the universal primers M1SS and BC2_uni_R. Per the original workflow: For normalization, 1 million high-quality reads, each with a distinct molecular identifier, were randomly selected from each sample. Reads sharing molecular identifiers were discarded rather than binned into consensus sequences. CDR3 identification, clonotype clustering and error correction used MiTCR with a Q25 quality threshold and the strictest error-elimination algorithm. A nonparametric unseen species model with Euler transformation was used to estimate a lower bound on total TCR beta diversity. In TCRdb, the public reads were trimmed at Q25 with fastp and aligned with MiXCR, with productive beta chains retained. Every CDR3 protein is listed once, alongside the most common genes and DNA of its rows. In this record, the V and J calls reflect TCRdb's handling and not the investigators' own analysis. The sample includes 1,500,000 or so distinct CDR3 sequences, with approximately 63% observed a single time. The ten largest account for roughly 7% of the sample.

This clonotype came up a few times. The antigen it recognizes is unknown. A single base separates this from a much larger clone, so it may be a read error. Trimming removed 4 bases from V and 4 bases from J; the gene matches leave 5 bases unexplained. The CDR3 covers 15 residues, taking in both the cysteine and the phenylalanine. Left in the record is the CDR3 DNA by itself, 45 bases read in frame from the first base. Based on the germline V gene (reference sequence), the CDR1 and CDR2 sequences are SGHKS and YYEKEE. This clonotype was sampled from a man aged 18 to 35 in good health. In this chain, TRBV5-5 is recombined with TRBJ2-5, with 12 middle bases fitting TRBD2. Sample: blood. The nucleotide sequence reads as follows: TGTGCCAGCAGCAGGACTAGCGGGACGGTAGAGACCCAGTACTTC. The translation is CASSRTSGTVETQYF.